The clone carrying this T cell receptor beta chain is a singleton in its sample. The entry originates in a study of PD-1 blockade in classical Hodgkin lymphoma. Sample time point: cycle 4 day 1 (C4D1), after 6 weeks of nivolumab. All patients experienced relapse after autologous stem cell transplantation, and brentuximab vedotin exposure was variable. Assay used: immunoSEQ multiplex PCR; TCRdb lists only in-frame clones, some missing. Among more than 20,000 clones listed, around 80% were seen once. This CDR3 spans 12 amino acids. From germline, CDR1 is MDHEN and CDR2 SYDVKM. Between the trimmed V and J ends, which lost 8 bases and 2 bases, there was a span of 8 bases.

This TCR was recovered from a human donor with classical Hodgkin lymphoma. V is TRBV28 and J is TRBJ2-3; no reliable D call. The sample was peripheral blood mononuclear cells (PBMCs), taken before the fourth cycle of nivolumab. CDR3 protein: CASCRNTDTQYF. The CDR3 nucleotides read TGTGCCAGCTGCAGGAACACAGATACGCAGTATTTT.